What follows are 2 T cell receptor beta chains derived from one specimen sequenced in a study of blood T cell repertoires in COVID-19. Repertoires were generated with immunoSEQ multiplex PCR, while TCRdb's copy carries only in-frame clones and drops some. The data contain over 75,000 clones, about 90% of them seen just once; the ten biggest clones take up approximately 1.6%. Sequences were obtained from peripheral blood. All receptors come from a human donor with active COVID-19. The donor label of this sample is uncertain.

The chain has TRBV18 and TRBJ1-2; D is unresolved. This CDR3 is 14 amino acids long. Trimming stripped 6 bases from V and 3 bases from J, with 14 bases between. Germline V gene sequence: CDR1 KGHSH, CDR2 LQKENI. CDR3 region: CASSLLKEDYGYTF. The CDR3 DNA reads as TGTGCCAGCTCCCTGCTTAAAGAGGACTATGGCTACACCTTC.

The CDR3 sequence: CSAEGTPEAFF. The CDR3 DNA reads as TGCAGTGCGGAGGGAACCCCTGAAGCTTTCTTT. This chain joins TRBV20-1 and TRBJ1-1, with D hard to call. V lost 6 bases, J lost 6 bases, and 11 bases lay in between. This CDR3 is built from 11 residues. Germline CDR1 reads DFQATT; CDR2 reads SNEGSKA (reference sequence).